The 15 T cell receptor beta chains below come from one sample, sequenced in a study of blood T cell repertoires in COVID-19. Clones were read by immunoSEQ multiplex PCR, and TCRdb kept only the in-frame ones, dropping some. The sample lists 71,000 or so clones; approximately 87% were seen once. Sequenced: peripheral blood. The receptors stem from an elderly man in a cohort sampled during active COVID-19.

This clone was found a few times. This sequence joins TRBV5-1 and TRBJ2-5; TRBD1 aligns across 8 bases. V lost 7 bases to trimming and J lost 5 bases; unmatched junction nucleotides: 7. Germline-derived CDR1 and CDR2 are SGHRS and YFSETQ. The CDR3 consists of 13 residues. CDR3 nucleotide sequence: TGCGCCAGCGGGACAGGAGGGGTGGAGACCCAGTACTTC. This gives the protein CASGTGGVETQYF.

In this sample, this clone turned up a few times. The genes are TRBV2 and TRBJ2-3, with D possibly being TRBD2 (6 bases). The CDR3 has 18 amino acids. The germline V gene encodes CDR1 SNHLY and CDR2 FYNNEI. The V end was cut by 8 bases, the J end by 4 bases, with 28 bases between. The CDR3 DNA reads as TGTGCCAGCCGATCCCCGCGGGGACGCCCAAAAGCGGCAGATACGCAGTATTTT. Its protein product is CASRSPRGRPKAADTQYF.

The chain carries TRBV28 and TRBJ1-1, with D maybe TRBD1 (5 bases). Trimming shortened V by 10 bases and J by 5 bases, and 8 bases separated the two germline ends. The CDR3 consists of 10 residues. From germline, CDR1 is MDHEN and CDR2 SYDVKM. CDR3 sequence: CATRATEAFF. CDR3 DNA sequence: TGTGCCACCAGGGCAACTGAAGCTTTCTTT.

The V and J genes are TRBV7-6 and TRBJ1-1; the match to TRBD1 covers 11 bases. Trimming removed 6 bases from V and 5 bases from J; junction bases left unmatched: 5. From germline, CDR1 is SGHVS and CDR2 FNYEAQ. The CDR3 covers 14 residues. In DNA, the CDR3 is TGTGCCAGCAGATCCGGGACAGGGGGGACTGAAGCTTTCTTT. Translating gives CASRSGTGGTEAFF.

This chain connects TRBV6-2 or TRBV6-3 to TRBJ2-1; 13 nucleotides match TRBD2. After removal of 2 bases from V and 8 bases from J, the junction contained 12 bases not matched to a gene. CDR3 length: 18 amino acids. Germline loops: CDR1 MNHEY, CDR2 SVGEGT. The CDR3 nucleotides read TGTGCCAGCAGTTACCGAGGACTAGCGGGGGCCCCACGGGATGAGCAGTTCTTC. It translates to CASSYRGLAGAPRDEQFF.

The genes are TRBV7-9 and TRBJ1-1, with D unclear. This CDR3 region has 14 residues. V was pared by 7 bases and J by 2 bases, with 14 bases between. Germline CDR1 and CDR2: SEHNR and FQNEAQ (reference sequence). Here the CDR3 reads CASTSWEVNTEAFF. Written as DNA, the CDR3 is TGTGCCAGCACCTCTTGGGAGGTCAACACTGAAGCTTTCTTT.

The CDR3 reads CASGAGVATGELFF. The CDR3 DNA reads as TGTGCTAGTGGAGCAGGGGTGGCCACCGGGGAGCTGTTTTTT. The V call is TRBV12-5, the J call TRBJ2-2; D is perhaps TRBD1 (6 bases). CDR1 is LGHNT, CDR2 FRNRAP, per germline. Trimming pared 6 bases from V and 4 bases from J, leaving 12 bases between. This CDR3 comprises 14 residues.

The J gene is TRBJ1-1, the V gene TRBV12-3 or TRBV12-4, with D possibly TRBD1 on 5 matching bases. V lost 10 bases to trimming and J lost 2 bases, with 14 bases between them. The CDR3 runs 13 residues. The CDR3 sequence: CATRQQGNTEAFF. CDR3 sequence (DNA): TGTGCCACCCGTCAGCAGGGTAACACTGAAGCTTTCTTT.

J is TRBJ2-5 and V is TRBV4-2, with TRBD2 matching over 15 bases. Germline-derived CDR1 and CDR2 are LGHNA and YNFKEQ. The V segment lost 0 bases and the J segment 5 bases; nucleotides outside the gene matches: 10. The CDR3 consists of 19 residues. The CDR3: CASSQDPRTSGGAVETQYF. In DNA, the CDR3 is TGTGCCAGCAGCCAAGACCCTCGGACTAGCGGGGGGGCCGTTGAGACCCAGTACTTC.

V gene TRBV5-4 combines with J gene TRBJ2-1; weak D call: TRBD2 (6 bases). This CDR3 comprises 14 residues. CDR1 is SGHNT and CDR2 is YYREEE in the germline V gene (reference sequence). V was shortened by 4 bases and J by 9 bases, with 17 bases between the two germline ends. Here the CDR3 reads CASSPETRTPEQFF. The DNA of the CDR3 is TGTGCCAGCAGCCCGGAGACTAGGACCCCTGAGCAGTTCTTC.

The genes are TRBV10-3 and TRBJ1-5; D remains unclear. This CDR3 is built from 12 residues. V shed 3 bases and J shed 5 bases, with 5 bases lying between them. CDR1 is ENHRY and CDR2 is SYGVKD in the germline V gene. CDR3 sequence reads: CAISDRYQPQHF. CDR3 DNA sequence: TGTGCCATCAGTGACAGGTATCAGCCCCAGCATTTT.

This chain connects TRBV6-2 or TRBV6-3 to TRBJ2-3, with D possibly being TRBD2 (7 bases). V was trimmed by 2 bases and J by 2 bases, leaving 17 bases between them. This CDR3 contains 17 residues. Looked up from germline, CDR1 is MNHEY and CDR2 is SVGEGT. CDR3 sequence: CASSYRAGALNTDTQYF. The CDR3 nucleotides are TGTGCCAGCAGTTACAGGGCGGGGGCCCTTAACACAGATACGCAGTATTTT.

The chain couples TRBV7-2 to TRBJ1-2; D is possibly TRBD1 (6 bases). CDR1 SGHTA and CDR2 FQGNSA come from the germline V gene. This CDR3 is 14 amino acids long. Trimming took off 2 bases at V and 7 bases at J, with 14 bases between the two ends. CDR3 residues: CASSLFSGAGGYTF. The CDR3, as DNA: TGTGCCAGCAGCTTATTTTCAGGGGCTGGTGGCTACACCTTC.

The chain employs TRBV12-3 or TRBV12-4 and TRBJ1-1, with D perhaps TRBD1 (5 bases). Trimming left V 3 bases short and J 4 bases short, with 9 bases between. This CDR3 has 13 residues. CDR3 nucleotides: TGTGCCAGCAGTTTTCAGGGCCGCACTGAAGCTTTCTTT. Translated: CASSFQGRTEAFF.

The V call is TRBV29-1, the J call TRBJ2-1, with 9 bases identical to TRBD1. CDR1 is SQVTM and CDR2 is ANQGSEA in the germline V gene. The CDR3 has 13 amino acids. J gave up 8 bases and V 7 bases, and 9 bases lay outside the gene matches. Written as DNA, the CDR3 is TGCAGCGCCGGAGGGACAGGGAGCTATGAGCAGTTCTTC. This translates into CSAGGTGSYEQFF.